These T cell receptor beta chains were read from a single sample in a study of T-cell memory formation after mild COVID-19. TCRdb processed the 5' RACE reads anew with MiXCR; each CDR3 protein has one entry. The repertoire holds fewer than 650,000 distinct CDR3 sequences, with 17% as singletons. Sample: PBMCs or a T cell subset sorted from them (not recorded which). These receptors originate from an adult woman who had mild COVID-19 (a few samples of this study predate the infection). Cell type and time point are not known. Both conserved end residues are part of each CDR3.

V	J	CDR3
TRBV20-1	TRBJ2-3	CSAVGGGLDTQYF
TRBV4-2	TRBJ1-3	CASSQEGTSGNTIYF
TRBV24-1	TRBJ1-5	CATSGDGRDQPQHF
TRBV14	TRBJ2-7	CASSQAPGQGREQYF
TRBV7-2	TRBJ2-7	CASSLNGVYYEQYF
TRBV4-2	TRBJ2-5	CASSQDLQGGETQYF
TRBV9	TRBJ1-1	CASSVSPTGTEAFF
TRBV7-2	TRBJ1-1	CASSRQGGTEAFF
TRBV18	TRBJ1-5	CASSRASGDQPQHF
TRBV5-4	TRBJ1-1	CASSLAGRGPNTEAFF
TRBV12-3/TRBV12-4	TRBJ1-2	CASSFDREVDGYTF
TRBV29-1	TRBJ2-7	CSVEFRWEQYF
TRBV6-4	TRBJ2-2	CASSDSRGSNTGELFF